The entry below describes one T cell receptor (beta chain). Antigen specificity is unknown. Both 60 Vbeta primers and 13 Jbeta primers went into the PCR. Profiling relied on immunoSEQ multiplex PCR, and the TCRdb table lists in-frame clones only, not all of them. Of about 81,000 clones detected, just over 75% appear once; the ten largest clones hold around 3.2%. This specimen belongs to a study of cytomegalovirus exposure and HLA in healthy donors. General observations from the study: Within an earlier analysis, most TCR beta V segments proved productive either about 90% or about 30% of the time. As a later analysis showed, a missense DCLRE1C variant was linked to trimming of TCR beta V- and J-genes. It was reported that TCR beta sequences correctly inferred the HLA-A and HLA-B alleles for most subjects. A few chains linked to CMV were shown in vitro to be specific for CMV antigens.

With 2 bases removed from V and 0 bases from J, the gap between germline ends came to 15 bases. The CDR3 runs to 17 residues. CDR1 and CDR2 (germline): MNHNS, SASEGT. Sequencing was performed on PBMCs. This sequence originates from a man aged 45-65 years in good health and CMV-seropositive. V and J are TRBV6-1 and TRBJ2-3; weak D call: TRBD1 (5 bases). In DNA form, the CDR3 reads TGTGCCAGCAGTGAAAGGGTCAGGGCAACTAGCACAGATACGCAGTATTTT. Residues: CASSERVRATSTDTQYF.